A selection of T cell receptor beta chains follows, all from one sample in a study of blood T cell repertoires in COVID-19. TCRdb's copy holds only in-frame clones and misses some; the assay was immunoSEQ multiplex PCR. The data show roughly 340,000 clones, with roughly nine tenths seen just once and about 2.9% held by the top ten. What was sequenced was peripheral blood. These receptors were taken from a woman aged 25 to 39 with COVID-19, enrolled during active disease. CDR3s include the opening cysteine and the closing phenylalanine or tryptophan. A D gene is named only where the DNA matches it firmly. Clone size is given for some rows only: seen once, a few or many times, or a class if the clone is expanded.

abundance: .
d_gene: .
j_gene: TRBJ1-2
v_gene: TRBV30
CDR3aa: CAWSGAGPHQGYTF
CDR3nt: TGTGCCTGGAGTGGGGCCGGCCCCCACCAGGGCTACACCTTC

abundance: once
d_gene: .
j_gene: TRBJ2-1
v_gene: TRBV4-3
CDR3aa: CASSLIGNEQFF
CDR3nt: TGCGCCAGCAGCCTTATCGGCAATGAGCAGTTCTTC

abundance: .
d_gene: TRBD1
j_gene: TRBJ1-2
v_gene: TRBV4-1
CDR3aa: CASSPLLRPGGGYGYTF
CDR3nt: TGCGCCAGCAGCCCCCTACTCCGGCCAGGGGGTGGCTATGGCTACACCTTC

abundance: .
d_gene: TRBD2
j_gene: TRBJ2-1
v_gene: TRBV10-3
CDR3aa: CAISELAGSYNEQFF
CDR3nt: TGTGCCATCAGTGAACTAGCGGGGTCCTACAATGAGCAGTTCTTC

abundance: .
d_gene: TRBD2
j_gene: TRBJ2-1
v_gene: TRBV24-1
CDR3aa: CATSQAGGPRGKEFF
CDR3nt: TGTGCCACCAGCCAAGCGGGAGGGCCCAGAGGTAAAGAGTTCTTC

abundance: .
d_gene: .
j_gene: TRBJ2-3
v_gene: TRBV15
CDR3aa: CATSRRAAEITDTQYF
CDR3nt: TGTGCCACCAGCAGGCGGGCGGCGGAGATCACAGATACGCAGTATTTT

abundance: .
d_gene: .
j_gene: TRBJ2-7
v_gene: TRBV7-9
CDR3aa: CASSAGVRGSSYEQYF
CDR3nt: TGTGCCAGCAGCGCTGGGGTGCGGGGCAGCTCCTACGAGCAGTACTTC

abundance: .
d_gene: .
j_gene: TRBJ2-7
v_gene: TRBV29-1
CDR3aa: CSVEDGGYEQYF
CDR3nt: TGCAGCGTTGAAGACGGAGGTTACGAGCAGTACTTC

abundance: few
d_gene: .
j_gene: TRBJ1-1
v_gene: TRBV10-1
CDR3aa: CASSKQGNTEAFF
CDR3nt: TGCGCCAGCAGTAAACAGGGGAACACTGAAGCTTTCTTT

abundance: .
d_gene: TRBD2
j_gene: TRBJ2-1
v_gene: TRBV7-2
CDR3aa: CASSSAGTSGGVSYNEQFF
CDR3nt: TGTGCCAGCAGCTCAGCGGGGACTAGCGGGGGGGTCTCCTACAATGAGCAGTTCTTC

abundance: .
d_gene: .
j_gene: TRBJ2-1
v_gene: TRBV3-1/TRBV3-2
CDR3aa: CASSQGAGGFGEQFF
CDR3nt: TGTGCCAGCAGCCAGGGAGCGGGTGGGTTCGGTGAGCAGTTCTTC

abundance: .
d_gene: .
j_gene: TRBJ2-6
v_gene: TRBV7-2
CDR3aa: CASSGHQRTSAGANVLTF
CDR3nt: TGTGCCAGCAGCGGACACCAGAGGACCAGTGCTGGGGCCAACGTCCTGACTTTC

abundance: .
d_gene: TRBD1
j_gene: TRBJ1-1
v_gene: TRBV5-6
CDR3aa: CASSSLGQGMNTEAFF
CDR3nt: TGTGCCAGCAGCTCTCTGGGACAGGGAATGAACACTGAAGCTTTCTTT

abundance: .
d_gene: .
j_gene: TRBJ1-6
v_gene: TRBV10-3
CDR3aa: CATSEGREISPLHF
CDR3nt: TGTGCCACGAGTGAGGGGCGGGAGATTTCACCCCTCCACTTT

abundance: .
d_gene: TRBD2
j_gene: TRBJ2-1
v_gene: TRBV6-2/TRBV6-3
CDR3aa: CASSAERDPSNEQFF
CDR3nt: TGTGCCAGCAGTGCCGAGCGGGACCCAAGCAATGAGCAGTTCTTC

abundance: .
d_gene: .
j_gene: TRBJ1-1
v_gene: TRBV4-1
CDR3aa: CASSQRAREGTEAFF
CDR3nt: TGCGCCAGCAGCCAACGGGCCAGGGAAGGCACTGAAGCTTTCTTT

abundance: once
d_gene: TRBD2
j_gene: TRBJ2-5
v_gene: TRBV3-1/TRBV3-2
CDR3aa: CASSPVGGGVQETQYF
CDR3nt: TGTGCCAGCAGCCCTGTGGGCGGGGGGGTTCAGGAGACCCAGTACTTC

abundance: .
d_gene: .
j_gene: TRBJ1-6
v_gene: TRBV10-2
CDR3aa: CASSESQGSQSPLHF
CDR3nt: TGCGCCAGCAGTGAGTCGCAGGGTTCGCAATCACCCCTCCACTTT

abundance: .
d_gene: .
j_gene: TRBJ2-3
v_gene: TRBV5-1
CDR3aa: CASSPEGGRTDTQYF
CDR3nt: TGCGCCAGCAGCCCGGAGGGGGGGAGAACAGATACGCAGTATTTT

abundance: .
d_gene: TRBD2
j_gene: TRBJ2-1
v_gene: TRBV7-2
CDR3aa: CASSLSAGDNEQFF
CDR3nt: TGTGCCAGCAGCTTATCAGCGGGGGACAATGAGCAGTTCTTC

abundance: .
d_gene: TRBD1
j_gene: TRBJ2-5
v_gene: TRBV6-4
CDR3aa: CASSDRQGRVETQYF
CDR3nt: TGTGCCAGCAGTGACCGACAGGGTCGAGTAGAGACCCAGTACTTC

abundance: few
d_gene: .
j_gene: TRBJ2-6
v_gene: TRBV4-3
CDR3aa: CASSQVEGSGANVLTF
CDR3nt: TGCGCCAGCAGCCAAGTGGAGGGATCTGGGGCCAACGTCCTGACTTTC

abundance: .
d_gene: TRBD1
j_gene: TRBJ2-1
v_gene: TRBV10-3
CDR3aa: CAIRPDRGPYNEQFF
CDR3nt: TGTGCCATCAGACCGGACAGGGGGCCCTACAATGAGCAGTTCTTC

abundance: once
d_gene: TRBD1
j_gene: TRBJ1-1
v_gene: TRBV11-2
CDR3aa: CASSLDLGQGVTEAFF
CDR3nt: TGTGCCAGCAGCTTAGATCTTGGGCAGGGGGTCACTGAAGCTTTCTTT

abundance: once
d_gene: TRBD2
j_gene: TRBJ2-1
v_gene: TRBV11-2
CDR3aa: CASSLGGGAWNEQFF
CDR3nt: TGTGCCAGCAGCTTAGGCGGGGGGGCCTGGAATGAGCAGTTCTTC

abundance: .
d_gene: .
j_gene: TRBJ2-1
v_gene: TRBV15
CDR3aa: CATSRVGANSNEQFF
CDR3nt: TGTGCCACCAGCCGCGTGGGGGCTAATTCCAATGAGCAGTTCTTC

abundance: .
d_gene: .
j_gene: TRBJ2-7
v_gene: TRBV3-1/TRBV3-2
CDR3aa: CASSRQGLYEQYF
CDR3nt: TGTGCCAGCAGCCGGCAGGGGTTGTACGAGCAGTACTTC

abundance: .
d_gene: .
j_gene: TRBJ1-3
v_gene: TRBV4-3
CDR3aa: CASSPRPGTIYF
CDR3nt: TGCGCCAGCAGCCCCCGGCCGGGCACCATATATTTT

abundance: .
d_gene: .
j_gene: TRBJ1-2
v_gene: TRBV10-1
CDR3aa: CASSHYRDYGYTF
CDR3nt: TGCGCCAGCAGTCACTATCGGGACTATGGCTACACCTTC

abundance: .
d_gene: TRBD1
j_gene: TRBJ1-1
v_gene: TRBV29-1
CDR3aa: CSVDLRGMGTGVGDTEAFF
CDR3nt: TGCAGCGTTGACCTCAGGGGGATGGGGACAGGGGTCGGGGACACTGAAGCTTTCTTT

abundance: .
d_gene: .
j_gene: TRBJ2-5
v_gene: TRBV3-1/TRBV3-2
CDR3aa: CASSQSWTDQETQYF
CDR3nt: TGTGCCAGCAGCCAATCCTGGACAGACCAAGAGACCCAGTACTTC

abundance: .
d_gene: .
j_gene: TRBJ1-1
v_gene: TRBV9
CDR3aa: CASRSRGGGGDTEAFF
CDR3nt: TGTGCCAGCAGGTCCCGTGGGGGAGGAGGAGACACTGAAGCTTTCTTT

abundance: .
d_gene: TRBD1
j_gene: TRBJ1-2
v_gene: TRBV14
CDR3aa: CASSQVPGGNGYTF
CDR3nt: TGTGCCAGCAGCCAAGTTCCAGGGGGCAATGGCTACACCTTC

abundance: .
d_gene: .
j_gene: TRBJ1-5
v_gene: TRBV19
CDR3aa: CASSIVDIHSNQPQHF
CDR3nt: TGTGCCAGTAGTATAGTCGACATCCATAGCAATCAGCCCCAGCATTTT

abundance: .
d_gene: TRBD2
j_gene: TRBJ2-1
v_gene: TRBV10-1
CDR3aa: CASSDPTSGAYNEQFF
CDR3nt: TGCGCCAGCAGTGACCCAACTAGCGGGGCCTACAATGAGCAGTTCTTC

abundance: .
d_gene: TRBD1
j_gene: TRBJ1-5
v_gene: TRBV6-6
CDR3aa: CASSYQGAGDQPQHF
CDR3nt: TGTGCCAGCAGTTACCAGGGGGCAGGCGATCAGCCCCAGCATTTT

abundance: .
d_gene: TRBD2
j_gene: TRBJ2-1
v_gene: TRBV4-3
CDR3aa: CASSPGVGVAGYNEQFF
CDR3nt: TGCGCCAGCAGCCCTGGTGTGGGGGTAGCGGGTTACAATGAGCAGTTCTTC

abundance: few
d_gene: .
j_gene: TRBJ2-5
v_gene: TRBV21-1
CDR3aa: CASSRNRKRQETQYF
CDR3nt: TGTGCCAGCAGCCGTAATCGGAAGCGGCAAGAGACCCAGTACTTC

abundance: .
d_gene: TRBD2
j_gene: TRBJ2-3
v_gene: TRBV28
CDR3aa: CASSWGGSDTQYF
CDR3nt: TGTGCCAGCTCTTGGGGGGGGTCAGATACGCAGTATTTT

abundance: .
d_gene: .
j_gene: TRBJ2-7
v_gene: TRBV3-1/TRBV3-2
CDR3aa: CASSARTTYEQYF
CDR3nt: TGTGCCAGCAGCGCACGTACTACCTACGAGCAGTACTTC

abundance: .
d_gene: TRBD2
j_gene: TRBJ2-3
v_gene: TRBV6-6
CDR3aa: CASRTSGGLTDTQYF
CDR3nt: TGTGCCAGCAGAACTAGCGGGGGGCTAACAGATACGCAGTATTTT

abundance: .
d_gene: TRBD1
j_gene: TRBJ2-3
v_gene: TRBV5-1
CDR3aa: CASSLAGQGTSDTQYF
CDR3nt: TGCGCCAGCAGCTTGGCGGGACAGGGTACGTCAGATACGCAGTATTTT

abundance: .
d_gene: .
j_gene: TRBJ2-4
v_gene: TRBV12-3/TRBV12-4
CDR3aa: CASSPGDLGIQYF
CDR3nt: TGTGCCAGCAGCCCGGGGGACCTAGGCATTCAGTACTTC

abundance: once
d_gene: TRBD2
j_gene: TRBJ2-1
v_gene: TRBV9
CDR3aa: CASSVDGSGFLDEQFF
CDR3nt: TGTGCCAGCAGCGTAGATGGTAGCGGGTTTTTAGATGAGCAGTTCTTC

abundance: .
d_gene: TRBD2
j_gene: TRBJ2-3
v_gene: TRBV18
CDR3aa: CASSPRTGGSADTQYF
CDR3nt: TGTGCCAGCTCACCACGGACTGGCGGGAGCGCAGATACGCAGTATTTT

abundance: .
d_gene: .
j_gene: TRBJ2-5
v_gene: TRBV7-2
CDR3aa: CATERLAGETQYF
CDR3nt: TGTGCCACCGAAAGGCTGGCGGGTGAGACCCAGTACTTC

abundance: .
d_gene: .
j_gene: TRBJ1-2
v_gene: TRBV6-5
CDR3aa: CASRTGTGGGYTF
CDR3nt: TGTGCCAGCAGGACCGGGACGGGGGGTGGCTACACCTTC

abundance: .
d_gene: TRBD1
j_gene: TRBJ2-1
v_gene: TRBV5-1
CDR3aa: CASSLGPGQGVREQFF
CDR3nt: TGCGCCAGCAGCCTCGGTCCGGGACAGGGAGTCCGTGAGCAGTTCTTC

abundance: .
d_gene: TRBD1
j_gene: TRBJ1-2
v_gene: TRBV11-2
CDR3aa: CASSFDRASLDYGYTF
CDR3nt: TGTGCCAGCAGCTTCGACAGGGCATCTCTGGACTATGGCTACACCTTC

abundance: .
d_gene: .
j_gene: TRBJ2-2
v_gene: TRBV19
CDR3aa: CASSTPGVSPGELFF
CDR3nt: TGTGCCAGTAGTACCCCGGGAGTTTCCCCCGGGGAGCTGTTTTTT

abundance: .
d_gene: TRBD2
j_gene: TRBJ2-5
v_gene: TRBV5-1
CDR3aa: CASSVLAGGGGGETQYF
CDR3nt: TGCGCCAGCAGCGTCCTAGCGGGGGGCGGAGGTGGAGAGACCCAGTACTTC

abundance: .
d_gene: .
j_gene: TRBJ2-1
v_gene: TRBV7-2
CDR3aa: CASSLLGTINEQFF
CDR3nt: TGTGCCAGCAGCTTACTAGGGACAATCAATGAGCAGTTCTTC

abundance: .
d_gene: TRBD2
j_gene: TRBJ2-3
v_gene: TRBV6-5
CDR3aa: CASSQRLAADTQYF
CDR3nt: TGTGCCAGCAGCCAGCGACTAGCTGCAGATACGCAGTATTTT

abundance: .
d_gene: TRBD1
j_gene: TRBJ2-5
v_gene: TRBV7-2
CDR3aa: CASSRGQGVSETQYF
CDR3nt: TGTGCCAGCAGCAGGGGACAGGGGGTGTCAGAGACCCAGTACTTC

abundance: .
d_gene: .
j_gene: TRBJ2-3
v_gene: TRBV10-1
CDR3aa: CASSLRDTQYF
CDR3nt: TGCGCCAGCAGCCTACGGGATACGCAGTATTTT

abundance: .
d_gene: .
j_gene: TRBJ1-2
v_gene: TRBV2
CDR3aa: CASSPGNYGYTF
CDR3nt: TGTGCCAGCAGTCCAGGGAACTATGGCTACACCTTC

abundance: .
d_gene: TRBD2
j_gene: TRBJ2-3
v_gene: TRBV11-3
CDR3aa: CASSLDRLAGGLFSTDTQYF
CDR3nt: TGTGCCAGCAGCTTAGATCGGCTAGCGGGAGGCCTTTTTAGCACAGATACGCAGTATTTT